This TCR beta chain was captured by sequencing in a study of CD8 T cells in Susac syndrome. Germline V gene sequence: CDR1 LNHDA, CDR2 SQIVND (reference sequence). CDR3 size: 14 residues. V was clipped by 9 bases and J by 1 base; unmatched bases: 5. When the RNA was reverse transcribed, random hexamers were used with an input of about 0.5 to 1 ug. TCRdb analysed the immunoSEQ multiplex PCR reads with MiXCR anew, one entry per CDR3 protein. The sample records some 120,000 distinct CDR3 sequences, 94% being singletons. This receptor was taken from a human donor in good health. The chain recombines TRBV19 with TRBJ2-2; TRBD2 aligns across 7 bases. The sample consisted of CD4+ T cells from PBMCs. CDR3 coding DNA: TGTGCCAGCGCTAGCGGTATGAACACCGGGGAGCTGTTTTTT. Protein: CASASGMNTGELFF. The full variable domain, its missing parts supplied by reference TRBV19 and TRBJ2-2, is DGGITQSPKYLFRKEGQNVTLSCEQNLNHDAMYWYRQDPGQGLRLIYYSQIVNDFQKGDIAEGYSVSREKKESFPLTVTSAQKNPTAFYLCASASGMNTGELFFGEGSRLTVL.